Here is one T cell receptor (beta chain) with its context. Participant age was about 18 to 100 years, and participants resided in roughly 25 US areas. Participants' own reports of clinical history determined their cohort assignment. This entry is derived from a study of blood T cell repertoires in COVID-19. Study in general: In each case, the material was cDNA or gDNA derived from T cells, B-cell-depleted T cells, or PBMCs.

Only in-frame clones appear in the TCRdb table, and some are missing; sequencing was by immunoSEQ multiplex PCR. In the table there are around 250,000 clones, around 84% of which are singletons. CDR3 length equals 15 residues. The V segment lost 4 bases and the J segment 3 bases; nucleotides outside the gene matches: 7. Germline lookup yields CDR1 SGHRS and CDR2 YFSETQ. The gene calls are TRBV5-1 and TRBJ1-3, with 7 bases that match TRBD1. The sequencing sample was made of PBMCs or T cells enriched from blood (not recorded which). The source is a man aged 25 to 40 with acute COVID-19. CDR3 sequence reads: CASSPNTGVGNTIYF. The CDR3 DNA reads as TGCGCCAGCAGCCCAAATACAGGGGTTGGAAACACCATATATTTT.